The 18 T cell receptor beta chains given below trace back to one sample, sequenced in a study of T cell responses to AZD1222 COVID-19 vaccine. TCRdb's table, derived via immunoSEQ multiplex PCR, lists solely in-frame clones and lacks some. The sample carries around 160,000 clones, roughly nine tenths recorded once. Sequenced here: peripheral blood, sampled 28 days after the second AZD1222 dose. Source of these receptors: an adult who received the AZD1222 COVID-19 vaccine.

The chain employs TRBV21-1 and TRBJ2-3; the tabulated D call, TRBD1, remains unverified against the DNA. TRBV21-1 is noted as a pseudogene. The CDR3 covers 14 residues. DNA for the CDR3: TGTGCCAGCATCCTTGGACAGTCTGCAGATACGCAGTATTTT. It translates to CASILGQSADTQYF.

J is TRBJ1-1 and V is TRBV2, with 8 nucleotides matching TRBD1. With 4 bases clipped from V and 11 bases from J, the junction kept 6 bases outside the gene matches. Germline V lookup: CDR1 SNHLY, CDR2 FYNNEI. This CDR3 spans 12 amino acids. CDR3 sequence reads: CASSGGQGAAFF. CDR3 DNA sequence: TGTGCCAGCAGTGGCGGACAGGGCGCGGCTTTCTTT.

This sequence joins TRBV4-1 and TRBJ1-4, with no clear D. Germline V gene data show CDR1 as MGHRA and CDR2 as YSYEKL. This CDR3 region has 15 residues. V was shortened by 1 base and J by 6 bases, with 12 bases between the two germline ends. The CDR3 reads CASSQVFAGDEKLFF. The CDR3 DNA follows: TGCGCCAGCAGCCAAGTCTTCGCCGGGGATGAAAAACTGTTTTTT.

The chain couples TRBV7-9 to TRBJ2-7, with 8 bases aligning to TRBD2. Trimming took 4 bases from V and 2 from J; bases not matched to a gene: 7. The CDR3 is made up of 15 amino acids. CDR1 and CDR2 (germline): SEHNR, FQNEAQ (reference sequence). The CDR3 coding sequence is TGTGCCAGCAGCTCCGGGGGGGGGCCCCCCTACGAGCAGTACTTC. It translates to CASSSGGGPPYEQYF.

The chain combines TRBV3-1 (or the pseudogene TRBV3-2) with TRBJ2-1, with TRBD2 matching 10 bases. CDR1 is LGHDT and CDR2 is YNNKEL in the germline V gene (reference sequence). This CDR3 has 20 residues. V shed 1 base, J shed 7 bases, and the junction held 19 bases outside the gene matches. This chain's CDR3 is CASSQGVWLAGGLSSNEQFF. The CDR3 region has the DNA TGTGCCAGCAGCCAAGGGGTATGGTTAGCGGGGGGCCTTTCATCAAATGAGCAGTTCTTC.

The gene calls are TRBV28 and TRBJ1-3; D is perhaps TRBD1 (6 bases). Trimming left V 3 bases short and J 3 bases short, with 15 bases between. Germline V lookup: CDR1 MDHEN, CDR2 SYDVKM. The CDR3 is 16 amino acids. CDR3 region: CASSFVSGARGNTIYF. The CDR3 coding sequence is TGTGCCAGCAGTTTTGTCTCGGGGGCTCGTGGAAACACCATATATTTT.

This sequence joins TRBV5-1 and TRBJ2-7, with 8 bases lining up with TRBD2. The CDR3 loop spans 13 amino acids. V shed 4 bases and J 5 bases; nucleotides not matched to a gene: 5. Germline CDR1 SGHRS, CDR2 YFSETQ. CDR3 amino acids: CASSRREGNEQYF. The CDR3 nucleotides read TGCGCCAGCAGCCGCCGGGAGGGGAACGAGCAGTACTTC.

This clone was seen a single time. The J gene is TRBJ1-5, the V gene TRBV30, with D unresolved. V was trimmed by 2 bases and J by 0 bases, leaving 14 bases between them. This CDR3 comprises 16 residues. Germline values: CDR1 GTSNPN, CDR2 SVGIG (reference sequence). The CDR3 region is CAWSTLGSHSNQPQHF. The CDR3 DNA reads TGTGCCTGGAGTACTCTGGGGTCACATAGCAATCAGCCCCAGCATTTT. The full variable domain, its missing parts supplied by reference TRBV30 and TRBJ1-5, is SQTIHQWPATLVQPVGSPLSLECTVEGTSNPNLYWYRQAAGRGLQLLFYSVGIGQISSEVPQNLSASRPQDRQFILSSKKLLLSDSGFYLCAWSTLGSHSNQPQHFGDGTRLSIL.

This chain uses TRBV4-3 with TRBJ2-3; no reliable D call. V shed 1 base and J shed 6 bases, with 14 bases lying between them. There are 15 residues in the CDR3. Germline V gene lookup returns CDR1 LGHNA and CDR2 YSLEER. CDR3 sequence: CASSQVWPLKDTQYF. In nucleotides, the CDR3 is TGCGCCAGCAGCCAAGTATGGCCCCTGAAGGATACGCAGTATTTT.

The chain has TRBV9 and TRBJ1-2; D gene ambiguous. Germline assignment: CDR1 SGDLS and CDR2 YYNGEE. Trimming stripped 0 bases from V and 6 bases from J, with 15 bases between. The CDR3 contains 15 residues. The CDR3 reads CASSVAVDPTHGYTF. Here the CDR3 DNA reads TGTGCCAGCAGCGTAGCGGTGGACCCGACCCATGGCTACACCTTC.

The genes are TRBV4-2 and TRBJ1-2, with 9 bases that match TRBD1. V lost 3 bases, J lost 8 bases, and 16 bases stayed unmatched. The germline V gene has CDR1 LGHNA and CDR2 YNFKEQ. The CDR3 runs 17 residues. The CDR3 here is CASSQNRDRASFKGYTF. In DNA form, the CDR3 reads TGTGCCAGCAGCCAGAACCGGGACAGGGCTTCTTTTAAGGGCTACACCTTC.

The chain recombines TRBV9 with TRBJ2-7; D call uncertain. CDR3 size: 13 residues. V lost 4 bases and J lost 7, with 15 bases in between. Germline CDR1 and CDR2: SGDLS and YYNGEE. The DNA of the CDR3 is TGTGCCAGCAGCCCCCTGGTTGGGAAAGAGCAGTACTTC. Protein product: CASSPLVGKEQYF.

This rearrangement joins TRBV12-3 or TRBV12-4 to TRBJ1-4; D is perhaps TRBD1 (5 bases). This CDR3 comprises 12 residues. V lost 8 bases and J lost 7, with 11 bases in between. This CDR3 reads CASSGAGEKLFF. DNA of the CDR3: TGTGCCAGCTCCGGGGCGGGTGAAAAACTGTTTTTT.

The genes are TRBV6-5 and TRBJ1-3, with a possible D match to TRBD1 (6 bases). Trimming removed 5 bases from V and 7 bases from J, with 12 bases in between. The CDR3 length is 13 residues. Germline CDR1 is MNHEY and CDR2 is SVGAGI. The CDR3 is CASSPGHSNTIYF. In DNA, the CDR3 is TGTGCCAGCAGTCCGGGACACTCGAACACCATATATTTT.

The rearrangement uses TRBV27 and TRBJ1-1, with D possibly matching TRBD1 (6 bases). Germline values: CDR1 MNHEY, CDR2 SMNVEV (reference sequence). The CDR3 sequence is 15 residues long. V was pared by 3 bases and J by 1 base, with 12 bases between. In DNA, the CDR3 is TGTGCCAGCAGTTTCACAGGGTTAGGGAACACTGAAGCTTTCTTT. This gives the protein CASSFTGLGNTEAFF.

The chain carries TRBV19 and TRBJ1-4; D call uncertain. Between the trimmed V and J ends, which lost 3 bases and 8 bases, there was a span of 16 bases. Germline CDR1 is LNHDA and CDR2 is SQIVND (reference sequence). This CDR3 has 15 residues. The CDR3 reads CASSIGMAGREKLFF. CDR3 nucleotides: TGTGCCAGTAGTATCGGCATGGCAGGTCGCGAAAAACTGTTTTTT. Full variable domain (remainder filled in from reference TRBV19 and TRBJ1-4): DGGITQSPKYLFRKEGQNVTLSCEQNLNHDAMYWYRQDPGQGLRLIYYSQIVNDFQKGDIAEGYSVSREKKESFPLTVTSAQKNPTAFYLCASSIGMAGREKLFFGSGTQLSVL.

The chain joins TRBV25-1 to TRBJ1-4; D may be TRBD1 (5 bases). The CDR3 has 15 amino acids. The V end was cut by 6 bases, the J end by 8 bases, with 19 bases between. Germline V CDR1 and CDR2: MGHDK, SYGVNS. As DNA, the CDR3 is TGTGCCAGCAGCAAGCCCTTTTGGGGGGGGGAAAAACTGTTTTTT. The encoded protein is CASSKPFWGGEKLFF. The full variable domain, its missing parts supplied by reference TRBV25-1 and TRBJ1-4, is EADIYQTPRYLVIGTGKKITLECSQTMGHDKMYWYQQDPGMELHLIHYSYGVNSTEKGDLSSESTVSRIRTEHFPLTLESARPSHTSQYLCASSKPFWGGEKLFFGSGTQLSVL.

V and J are TRBV6-5 and TRBJ1-2; D unclear. Trimming stripped 6 bases from V and 1 base from J, with 9 bases between. The V gene's germline CDR1 is MNHEY and CDR2 SVGAGI. CDR3 length equals 13 residues. CDR3: CASSLGDNYGYTF. The CDR3 bases are TGTGCCAGCAGCCTTGGGGATAACTATGGCTACACCTTC.